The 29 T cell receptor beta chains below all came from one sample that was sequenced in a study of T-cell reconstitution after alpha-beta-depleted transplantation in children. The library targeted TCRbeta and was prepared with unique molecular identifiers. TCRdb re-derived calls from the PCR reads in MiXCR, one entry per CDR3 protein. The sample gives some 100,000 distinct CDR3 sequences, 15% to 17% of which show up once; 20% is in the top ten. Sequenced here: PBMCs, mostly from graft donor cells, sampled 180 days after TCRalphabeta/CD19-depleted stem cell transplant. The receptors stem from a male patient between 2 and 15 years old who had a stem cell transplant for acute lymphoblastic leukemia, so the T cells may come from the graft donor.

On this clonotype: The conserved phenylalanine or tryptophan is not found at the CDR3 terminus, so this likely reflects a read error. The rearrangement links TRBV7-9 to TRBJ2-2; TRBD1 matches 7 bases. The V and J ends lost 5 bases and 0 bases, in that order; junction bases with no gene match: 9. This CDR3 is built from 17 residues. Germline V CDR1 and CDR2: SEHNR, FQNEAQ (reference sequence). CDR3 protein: CASSPGLTGANTGELFI. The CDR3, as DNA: TGTGCCAGCAGCCCCGGCCTTACAGGGGCGAACACCGGGGAGCTGTTTATT.

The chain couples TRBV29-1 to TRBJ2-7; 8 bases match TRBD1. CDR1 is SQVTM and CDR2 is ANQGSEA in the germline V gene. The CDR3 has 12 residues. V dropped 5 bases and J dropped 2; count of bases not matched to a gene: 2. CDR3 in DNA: TGCAGCGTTCGGGACAGGACCTACGAGCAGTACTTC. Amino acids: CSVRDRTYEQYF.

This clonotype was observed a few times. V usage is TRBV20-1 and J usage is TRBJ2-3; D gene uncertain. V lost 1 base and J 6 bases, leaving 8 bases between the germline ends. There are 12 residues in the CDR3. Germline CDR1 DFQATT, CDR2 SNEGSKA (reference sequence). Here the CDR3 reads CSARAPLDTQYF. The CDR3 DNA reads TGCAGTGCTAGAGCTCCCCTGGATACGCAGTATTTT.

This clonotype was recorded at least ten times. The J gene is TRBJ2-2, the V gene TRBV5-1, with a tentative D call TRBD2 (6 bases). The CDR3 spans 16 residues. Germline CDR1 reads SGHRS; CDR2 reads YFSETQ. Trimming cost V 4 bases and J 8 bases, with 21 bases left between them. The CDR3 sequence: CASSRDGEAPSGELFF. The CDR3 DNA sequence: TGCGCCAGCAGCAGAGATGGGGAGGCACCGTCAGGGGAGCTGTTTTTT.

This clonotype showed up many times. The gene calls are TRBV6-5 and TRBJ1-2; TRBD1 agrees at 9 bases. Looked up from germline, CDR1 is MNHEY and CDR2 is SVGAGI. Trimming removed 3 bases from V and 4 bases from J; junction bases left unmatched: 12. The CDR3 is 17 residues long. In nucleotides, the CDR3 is TGTGCCAGCAGTTATTCTAGCCCCGGGACAGGGAGCTATGGCTACACCTTC. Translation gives CASSYSSPGTGSYGYTF.

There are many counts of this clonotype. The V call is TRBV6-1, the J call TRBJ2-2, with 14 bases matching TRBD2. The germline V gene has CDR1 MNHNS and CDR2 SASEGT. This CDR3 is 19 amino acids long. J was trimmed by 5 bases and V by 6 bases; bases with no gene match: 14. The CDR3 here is CASSRTGLAGAMGTGELFF. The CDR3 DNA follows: TGTGCCAGCAGCCGTACGGGACTAGCGGGGGCGATGGGGACCGGGGAGCTGTTTTTT.

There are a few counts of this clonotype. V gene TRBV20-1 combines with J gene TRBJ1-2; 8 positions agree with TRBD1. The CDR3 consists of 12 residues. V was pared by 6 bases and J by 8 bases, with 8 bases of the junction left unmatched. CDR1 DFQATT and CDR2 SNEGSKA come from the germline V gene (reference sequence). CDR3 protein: CSAYRGFGGYTF. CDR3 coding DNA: TGCAGTGCCTACAGGGGGTTCGGAGGCTACACCTTC.

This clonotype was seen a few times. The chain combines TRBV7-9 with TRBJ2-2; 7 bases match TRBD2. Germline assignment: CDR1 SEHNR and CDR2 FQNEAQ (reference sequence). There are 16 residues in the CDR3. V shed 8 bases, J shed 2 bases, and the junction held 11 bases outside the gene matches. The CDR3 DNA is TGTGCCAGCCACCCCGAGACTAGCCTTAACACCGGGGAGCTGTTTTTT. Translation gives CASHPETSLNTGELFF. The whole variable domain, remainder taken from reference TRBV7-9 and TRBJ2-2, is DTGVSQNPRHKITKRGQNVTFRCDPISEHNRLYWYRQTLGQGPEFLTYFQNEAQLEKSRLLSDRFSAERPKGSFSTLEIQRTEQGDSAMYLCASHPETSLNTGELFFGEGSRLTVL.

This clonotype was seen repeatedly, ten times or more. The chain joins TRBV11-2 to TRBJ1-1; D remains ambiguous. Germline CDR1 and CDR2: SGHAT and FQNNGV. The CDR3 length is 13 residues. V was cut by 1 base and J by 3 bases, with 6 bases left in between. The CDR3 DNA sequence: TGTGCCAGCAGCTTAGTGGCAGACACTGAAGCTTTCTTT. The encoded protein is CASSLVADTEAFF.

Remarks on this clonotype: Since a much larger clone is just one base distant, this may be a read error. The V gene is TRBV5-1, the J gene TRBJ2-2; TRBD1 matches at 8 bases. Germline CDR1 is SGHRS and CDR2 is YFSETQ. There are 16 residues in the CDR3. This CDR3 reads CASSLRQGANTRELFF. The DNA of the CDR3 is TGCGCCAGCAGCTTGAGGCAGGGGGCAAACACCAGGGAGCTGTTTTTT.

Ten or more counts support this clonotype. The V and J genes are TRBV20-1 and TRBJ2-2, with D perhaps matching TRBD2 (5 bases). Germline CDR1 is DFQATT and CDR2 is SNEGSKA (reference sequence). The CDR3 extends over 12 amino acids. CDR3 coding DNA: TGCAGCGGATTACTAGTCACCGGGGAGCTGTTTTTT. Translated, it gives CSGLLVTGELFF.

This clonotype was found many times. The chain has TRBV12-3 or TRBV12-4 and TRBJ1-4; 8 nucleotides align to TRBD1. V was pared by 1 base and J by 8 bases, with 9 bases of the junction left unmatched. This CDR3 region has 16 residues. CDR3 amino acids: CASSLVNRGDGEKLFF. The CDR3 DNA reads TGTGCCAGCAGTTTAGTTAACAGGGGGGACGGGGAAAAACTGTTTTTT.

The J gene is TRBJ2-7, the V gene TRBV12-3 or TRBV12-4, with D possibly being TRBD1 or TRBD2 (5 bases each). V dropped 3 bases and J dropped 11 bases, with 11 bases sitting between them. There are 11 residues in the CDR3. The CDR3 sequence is CASSFRDDKYF. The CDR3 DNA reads TGTGCCAGCAGTTTCAGGGACGATAAGTACTTC.

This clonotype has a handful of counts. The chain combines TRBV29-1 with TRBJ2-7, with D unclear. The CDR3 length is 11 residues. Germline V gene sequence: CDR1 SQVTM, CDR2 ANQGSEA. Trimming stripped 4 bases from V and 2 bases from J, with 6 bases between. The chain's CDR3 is CSVGLAYEQYF. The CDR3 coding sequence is TGCAGCGTTGGTCTAGCCTACGAGCAGTACTTC.

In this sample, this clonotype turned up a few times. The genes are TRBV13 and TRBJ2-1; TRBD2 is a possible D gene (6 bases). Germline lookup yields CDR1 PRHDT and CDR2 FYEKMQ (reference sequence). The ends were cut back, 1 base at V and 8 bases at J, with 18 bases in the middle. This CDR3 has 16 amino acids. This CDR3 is CASSLDHLAVGDEQFF. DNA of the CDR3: TGTGCCAGCAGCTTAGACCACTTAGCGGTTGGGGATGAGCAGTTCTTC.

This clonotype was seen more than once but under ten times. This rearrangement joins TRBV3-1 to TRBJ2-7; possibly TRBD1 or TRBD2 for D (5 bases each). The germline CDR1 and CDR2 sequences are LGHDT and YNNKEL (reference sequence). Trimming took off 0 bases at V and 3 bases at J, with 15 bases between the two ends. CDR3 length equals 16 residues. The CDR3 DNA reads TGTGCCAGCAGCCAAGATTCTGGGGGACCTTTCTACGAGCAGTACTTC. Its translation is CASSQDSGGPFYEQYF.

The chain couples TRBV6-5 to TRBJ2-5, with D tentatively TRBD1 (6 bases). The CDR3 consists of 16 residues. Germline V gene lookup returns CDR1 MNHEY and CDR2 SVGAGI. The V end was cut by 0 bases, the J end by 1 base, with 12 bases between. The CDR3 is CASSYSTGKPQETQYF. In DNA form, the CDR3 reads TGTGCCAGCAGTTACTCGACAGGCAAACCCCAAGAGACCCAGTACTTC.

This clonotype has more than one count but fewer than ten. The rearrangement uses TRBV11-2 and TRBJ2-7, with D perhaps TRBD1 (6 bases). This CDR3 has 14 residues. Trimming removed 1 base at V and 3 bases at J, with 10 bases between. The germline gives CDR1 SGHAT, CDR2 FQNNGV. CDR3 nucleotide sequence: TGTGCCAGCAGCTTAGGGCAGGGACACTACGAGCAGTACTTC. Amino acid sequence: CASSLGQGHYEQYF.

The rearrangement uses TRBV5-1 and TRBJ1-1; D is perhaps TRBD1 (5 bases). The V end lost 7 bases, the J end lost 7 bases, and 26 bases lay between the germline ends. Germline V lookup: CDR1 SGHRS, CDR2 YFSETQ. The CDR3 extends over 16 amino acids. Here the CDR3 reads CASRSRLSGEGIEAFF. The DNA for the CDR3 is TGCGCCAGCCGTTCCCGTTTATCTGGGGAGGGGATTGAAGCTTTCTTT.

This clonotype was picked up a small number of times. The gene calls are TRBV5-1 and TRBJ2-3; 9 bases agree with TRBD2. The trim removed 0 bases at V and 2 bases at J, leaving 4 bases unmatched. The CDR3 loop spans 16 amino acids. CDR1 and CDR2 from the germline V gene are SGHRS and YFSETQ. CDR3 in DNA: TGCGCCAGCAGCTTGGTAGCGGGGGTAACCACAGATACGCAGTATTTT. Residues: CASSLVAGVTTDTQYF.

The CDR3 here is CAISSVGLVETQYF. The CDR3 bases are TGTGCCATCAGTAGCGTAGGACTTGTAGAGACCCAGTACTTC. J is TRBJ2-5 and V is TRBV10-3; maybe TRBD2 (5 bases). V was cut by 5 bases and J by 4 bases, with 14 bases left in between. The CDR3 covers 14 residues. Per the germline V gene, CDR1 is ENHRY and CDR2 is SYGVKD.

The CDR3 coding sequence is TGTGCCAGCAGTTTTGGAGGGAGTGAGCAGTTCTTC. Encoded protein: CASSFGGSEQFF. The V gene is TRBV12-3 or TRBV12-4, the J gene TRBJ2-1, with D possibly TRBD2 on 6 matching bases. Trimming stripped 3 bases from V and 9 bases from J, with 9 bases between. The CDR3 is 12 residues long.

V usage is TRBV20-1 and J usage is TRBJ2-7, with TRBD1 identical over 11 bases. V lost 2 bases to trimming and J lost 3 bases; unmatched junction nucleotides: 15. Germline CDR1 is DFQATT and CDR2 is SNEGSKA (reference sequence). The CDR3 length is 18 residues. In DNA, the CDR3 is TGCAGTGCTAGAAGTTGGATTCTCACCGGGACAGGGGGCTACGAGCAGTACTTC. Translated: CSARSWILTGTGGYEQYF.

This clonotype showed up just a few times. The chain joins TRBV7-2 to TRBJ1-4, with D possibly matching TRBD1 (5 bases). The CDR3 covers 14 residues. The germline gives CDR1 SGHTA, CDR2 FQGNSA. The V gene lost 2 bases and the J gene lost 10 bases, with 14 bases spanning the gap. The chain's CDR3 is CASSLLSQGGKLFF. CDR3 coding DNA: TGTGCCAGCAGCTTATTAAGTCAGGGCGGAAAACTGTTTTTT. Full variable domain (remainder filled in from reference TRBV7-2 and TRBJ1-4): GAGVSQSPSNKVTEKGKDVELRCDPISGHTALYWYRQSLGQGLEFLIYFQGNSAPDKSGLPSDRFSAERTGGSVSTLTIQRTQQEDSAVYLCASSLLSQGGKLFFGSGTQLSVL.

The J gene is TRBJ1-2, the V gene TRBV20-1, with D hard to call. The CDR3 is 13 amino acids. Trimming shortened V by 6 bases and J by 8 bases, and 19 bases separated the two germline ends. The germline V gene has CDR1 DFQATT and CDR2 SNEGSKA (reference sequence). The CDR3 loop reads CSAERTISWGYTF. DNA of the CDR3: TGCAGTGCCGAAAGGACCATCTCCTGGGGCTACACCTTC.

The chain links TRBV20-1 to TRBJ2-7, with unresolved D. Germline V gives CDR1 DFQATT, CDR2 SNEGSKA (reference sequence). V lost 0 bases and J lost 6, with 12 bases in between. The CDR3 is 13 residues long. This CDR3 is CSARDDSGSEQYF. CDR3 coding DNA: TGCAGTGCTAGAGATGATTCCGGATCCGAGCAGTACTTC.

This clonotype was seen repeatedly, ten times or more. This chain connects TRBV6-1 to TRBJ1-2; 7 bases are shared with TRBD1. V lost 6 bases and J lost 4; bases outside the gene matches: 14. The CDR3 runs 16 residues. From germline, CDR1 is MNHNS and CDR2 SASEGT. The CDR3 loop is CASRSRGTDSLYGYTF. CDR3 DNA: TGTGCCAGCAGATCCCGCGGGACAGACTCCCTCTATGGCTACACCTTC.

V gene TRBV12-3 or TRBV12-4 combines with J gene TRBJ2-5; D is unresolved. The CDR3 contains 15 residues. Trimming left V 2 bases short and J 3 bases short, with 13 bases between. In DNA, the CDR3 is TGTGCCAGCAGTTTAACCGAACTCCCAGAAGAGACCCAGTACTTC. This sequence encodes CASSLTELPEETQYF.

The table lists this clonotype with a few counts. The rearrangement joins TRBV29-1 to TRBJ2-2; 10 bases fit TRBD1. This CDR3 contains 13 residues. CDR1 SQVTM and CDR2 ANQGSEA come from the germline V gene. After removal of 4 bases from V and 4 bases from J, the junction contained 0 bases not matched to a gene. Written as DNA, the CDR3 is TGCAGCGTTGGGACAGGGGGCACCGGGGAGCTGTTTTTT. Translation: CSVGTGGTGELFF.